These 9 T cell receptor beta chains were sequenced from one sample in a study of cytomegalovirus exposure and HLA in healthy donors. PCR was performed using 60 Vbeta and 13 Jbeta primers. Sequencing was performed with immunoSEQ multiplex PCR; in TCRdb, only in-frame clones are kept and a portion is missing. The top ten hold about 3% of the sample, which has approximately 190,000 clones, about 80% seen once. Sequencing was performed on PBMCs. Source of these receptors: a man aged 40-49 years in good health and CMV-seropositive.

V is TRBV6-4 and J is TRBJ2-7, with unresolved D. Germline V gives CDR1 MRHNA, CDR2 SNTAGT. The length of the CDR3 is 12 residues. Trimming stripped 10 bases from V and 3 bases from J, with 13 bases between. The CDR3 protein is CATFDSHYEQYF. The CDR3 DNA is TGTGCCACCTTTGACTCCCACTACGAGCAGTACTTC.

This sequence joins TRBV6-5 and TRBJ2-1, with 10 bases lining up with TRBD1. Germline V gene lookup returns CDR1 MNHEY and CDR2 SVGAGI. CDR3 length: 14 residues. The V segment lost 5 bases and the J segment 4 bases; nucleotides outside the gene matches: 2. Written as DNA, the CDR3 is TGTGCCAGCAGTAGGACAGGGGGTTACAATGAGCAGTTCTTC. It translates to CASSRTGGYNEQFF.

The CDR3 loop is CASSVGLGVADTQYF. DNA for the CDR3: TGTGCCAGCAGCGTCGGACTAGGAGTGGCAGATACGCAGTATTTT. This chain connects TRBV7-3 to TRBJ2-3; 7 nucleotides agree with TRBD2. CDR3 length: 15 amino acids. Per germline, CDR1 SGHTA and CDR2 FQGTGA. With 5 bases clipped from V and 4 bases from J, the junction kept 9 bases outside the gene matches.

The J gene is TRBJ1-1, the V gene TRBV27; possible D gene TRBD1, 6 bases. Germline V gene data show CDR1 as MNHEY and CDR2 as SMNVEV (reference sequence). Deletions cut 10 bases from V and 4 bases from J, with 16 bases between. The CDR3 is 13 residues long. The CDR3 spells CATARGPITEAFF. The CDR3 DNA is TGTGCCACCGCCAGGGGCCCGATCACTGAAGCTTTCTTT.

The chain carries TRBV5-1 and TRBJ2-7, with D perhaps TRBD1 (6 bases). Trimming took off 0 bases at V and 2 bases at J, with 12 bases between the two ends. From germline, CDR1 is SGHRS and CDR2 YFSETQ. The CDR3 covers 15 residues. The CDR3 reads CASSLVPGVPYEQYF. In nucleotides, the CDR3 is TGCGCCAGCAGCTTGGTTCCAGGGGTCCCCTACGAGCAGTACTTC. Filled out from reference TRBV5-1 and TRBJ2-7, the complete variable domain reads KAGVTQTPRYLIKTRGQQVTLSCSPISGHRSVSWYQQTPGQGLQFLFEYFSETQRNKGNFPGRFSGRQFSNSRSEMNVSTLELGDSALYLCASSLVPGVPYEQYFGPGTRLTVT.

The rearrangement uses TRBV6-5 and TRBJ2-1; 11 bases match TRBD2. Germline CDR1 reads MNHEY; CDR2 reads SVGAGI. The V gene end was trimmed by 0 bases and the J gene end by 7 bases; junction bases not matched to a gene: 2. The CDR3 extends over 15 amino acids. The CDR3 spells CASSYSTSGVNEQFF. The CDR3 DNA reads as TGTGCCAGCAGTTACTCGACTAGCGGGGTGAATGAGCAGTTCTTC.

This clone showed up just once. The rearrangement uses TRBV5-4 and TRBJ2-3, with TRBD2 identical over 13 bases. The CDR3 is 16 residues long. Germline loops: CDR1 SGHNT, CDR2 YYREEE (reference sequence). J lost 4 bases, V lost 4 bases, and 6 bases had no gene match. CDR3 loop: CASSAPGLAGSDTQYF. In DNA, the CDR3 is TGTGCCAGCAGCGCGCCGGGACTAGCGGGATCAGATACGCAGTATTTT.

The V and J genes are TRBV7-9 and TRBJ2-7; TRBD1 aligns across 8 bases. This CDR3 region has 14 residues. Unmatched junction bases numbered 4, after V lost 6 bases and J lost 0 bases. Germline CDR1 and CDR2: SEHNR and FQNEAQ (reference sequence). The CDR3 loop is CASRDRDPSYEQYF. CDR3 DNA sequence: TGTGCCAGCAGGGACAGGGACCCCTCCTACGAGCAGTACTTC.

The genes are TRBV4-2 and TRBJ2-2; D is perhaps TRBD2 (6 bases). The V and J ends lost 1 base and 7 bases respectively, with 16 bases between them. This CDR3 contains 16 residues. Germline-derived CDR1 and CDR2 are LGHNA and YNFKEQ. The CDR3 protein is CASSQASGGWVGELFF. Written as DNA, the CDR3 is TGTGCCAGCAGCCAAGCAAGTGGAGGGTGGGTCGGGGAGCTGTTTTTT.